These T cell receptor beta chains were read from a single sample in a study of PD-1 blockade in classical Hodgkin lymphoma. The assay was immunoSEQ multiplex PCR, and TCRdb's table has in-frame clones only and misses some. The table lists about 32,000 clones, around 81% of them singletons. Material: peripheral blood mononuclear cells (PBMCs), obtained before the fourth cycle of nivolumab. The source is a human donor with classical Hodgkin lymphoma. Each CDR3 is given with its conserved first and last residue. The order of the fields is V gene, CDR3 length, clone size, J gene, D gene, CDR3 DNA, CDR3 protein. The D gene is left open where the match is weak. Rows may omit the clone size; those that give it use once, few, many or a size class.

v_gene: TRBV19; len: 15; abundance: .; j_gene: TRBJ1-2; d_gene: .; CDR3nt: TGTGCCAGTAGTATAGTGGGCAAGGCTAACTATGGCTACACCTTC; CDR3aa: CASSIVGKANYGYTF
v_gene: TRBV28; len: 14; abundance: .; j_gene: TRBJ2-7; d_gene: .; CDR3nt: TGTGCCAGCAGGGCCGCCGGACACTACTACGAGCAGTACTTC; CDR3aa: CASRAAGHYYEQYF
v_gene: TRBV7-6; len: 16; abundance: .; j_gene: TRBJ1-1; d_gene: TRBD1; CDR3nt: TGTGCCAGCAGGTTAACCACAGGGGCTATGAACACTGAAGCTTTCTTT; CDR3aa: CASRLTTGAMNTEAFF
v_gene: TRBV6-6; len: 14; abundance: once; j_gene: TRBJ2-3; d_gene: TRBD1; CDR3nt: TGTGCCAGCAGACAGGGGGCCGACACAGATACGCAGTATTTT; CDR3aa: CASRQGADTDTQYF
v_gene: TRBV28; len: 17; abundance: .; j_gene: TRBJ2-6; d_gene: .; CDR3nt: TGTGCCAGCAGTACCGCCCCAGGACAGTACGGGGCCAACGTCCTGACTTTC; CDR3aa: CASSTAPGQYGANVLTF
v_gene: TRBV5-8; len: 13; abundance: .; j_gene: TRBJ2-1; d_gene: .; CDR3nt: TGTGCCAGCAGCTTCGGACAATACAATGAGCAGTTCTTC; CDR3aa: CASSFGQYNEQFF
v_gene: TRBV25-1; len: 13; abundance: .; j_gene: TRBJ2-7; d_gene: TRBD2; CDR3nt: TGTGCCAGCAGGGGCGGGGGAAGCTACGAGCAGTACTTC; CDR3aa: CASRGGGSYEQYF
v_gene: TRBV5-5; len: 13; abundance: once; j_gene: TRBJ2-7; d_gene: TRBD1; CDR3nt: TGTGCCAGCAGCTTGACAGGGGTCAACGAGCAGTACTTC; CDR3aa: CASSLTGVNEQYF
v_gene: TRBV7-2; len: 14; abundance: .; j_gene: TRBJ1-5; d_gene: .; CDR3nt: TGTGCCAGCAGCTCCGGACAGAGCAATCAGCCCCAGCATTTT; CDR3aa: CASSSGQSNQPQHF
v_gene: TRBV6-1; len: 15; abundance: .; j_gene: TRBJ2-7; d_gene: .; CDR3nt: TGTGCCAGCAGTGTTAATCCCGGGGGAACCTACGAGCAGTACTTC; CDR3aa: CASSVNPGGTYEQYF
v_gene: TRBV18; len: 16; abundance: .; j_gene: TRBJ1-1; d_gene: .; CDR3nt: TGTGCCAGCTCACCAAATGGCAGAAACTTGAACACTGAAGCTTTCTTT; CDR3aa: CASSPNGRNLNTEAFF
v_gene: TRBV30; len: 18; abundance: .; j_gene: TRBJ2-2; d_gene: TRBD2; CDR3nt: TGTGCCTGGAGTGTATGGACTAGCGGGGGCTGGGGGACCGGGGAGCTGTTTTTT; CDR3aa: CAWSVWTSGGWGTGELFF
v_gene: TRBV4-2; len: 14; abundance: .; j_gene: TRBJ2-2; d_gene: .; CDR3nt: TGTGCCAGCACGCCGGAGGCCCCGGCCGGGGAGCTGTTTTTT; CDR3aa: CASTPEAPAGELFF
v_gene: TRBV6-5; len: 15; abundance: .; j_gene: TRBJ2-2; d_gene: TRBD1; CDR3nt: TGTGCCAGCAGCTTGGACAGGACGAACACCGGGGAGCTGTTTTTT; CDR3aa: CASSLDRTNTGELFF
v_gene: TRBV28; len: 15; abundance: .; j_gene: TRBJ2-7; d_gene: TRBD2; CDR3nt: TGTGCCAGCAGCCGAGGCGGACTAGCGGGAGAAGAGCAGTACTTC; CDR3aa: CASSRGGLAGEEQYF
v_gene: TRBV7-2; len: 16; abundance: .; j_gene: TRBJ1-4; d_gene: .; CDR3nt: TGTGCCAGCAGCCCCGGGTGGGGTAGGACTAATGAAAAACTGTTTTTT; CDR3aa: CASSPGWGRTNEKLFF
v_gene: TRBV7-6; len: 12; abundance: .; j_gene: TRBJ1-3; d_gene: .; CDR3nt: TGTGCCAGCAGCTTAAACCCGAACACCATATATTTT; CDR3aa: CASSLNPNTIYF
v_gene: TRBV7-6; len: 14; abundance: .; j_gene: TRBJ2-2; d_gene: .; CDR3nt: TGTGCCAGCAGCTTAGTAGGGAACACCGGGGAGCTGTTTTTT; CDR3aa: CASSLVGNTGELFF
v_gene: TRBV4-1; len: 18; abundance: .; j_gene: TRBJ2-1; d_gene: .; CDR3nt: TGCGCCAGCAGCCAAGGTCTGTCTAGCCCCGTAACATTCAATGAGCAGTTCTTC; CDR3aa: CASSQGLSSPVTFNEQFF
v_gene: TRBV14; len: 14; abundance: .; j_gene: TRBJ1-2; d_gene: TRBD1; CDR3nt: TGTGCCAGCAGCCCACGACAGGGATACTATGGCTACACCTTC; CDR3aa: CASSPRQGYYGYTF
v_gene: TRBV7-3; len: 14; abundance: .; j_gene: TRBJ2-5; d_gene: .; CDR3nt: TGTGCCAGCAGCTTAACGGAGGGGCAAGAGACCCAGTACTTC; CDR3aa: CASSLTEGQETQYF
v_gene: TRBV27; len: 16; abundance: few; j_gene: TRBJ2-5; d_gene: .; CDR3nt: TGTGCCAGCAGTCCACTCCCACTTTTCTACCAAGAGACCCAGTACTTC; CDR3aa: CASSPLPLFYQETQYF
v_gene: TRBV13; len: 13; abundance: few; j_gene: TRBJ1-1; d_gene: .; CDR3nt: TGTGCCAGCACCCGGGGTGTTGAATCCGAAGCTTTCTTT; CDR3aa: CASTRGVESEAFF
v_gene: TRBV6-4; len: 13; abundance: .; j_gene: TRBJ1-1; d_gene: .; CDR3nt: TGTGCCAGCAGTGAAAGGGAGAGCACTGAAGCTTTCTTT; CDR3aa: CASSERESTEAFF
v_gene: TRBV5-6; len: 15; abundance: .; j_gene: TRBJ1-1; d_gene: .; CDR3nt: TGTGCCAGCAGCTTCAGTGTTCTCATGAACACTGAAGCTTTCTTT; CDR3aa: CASSFSVLMNTEAFF
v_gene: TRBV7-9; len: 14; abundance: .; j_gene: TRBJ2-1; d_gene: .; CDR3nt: TGTGCCAGCAGCTTCGACGGAGAATTCTATGAGCAGTTCTTC; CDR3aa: CASSFDGEFYEQFF
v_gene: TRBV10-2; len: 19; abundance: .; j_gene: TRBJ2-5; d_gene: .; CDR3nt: .; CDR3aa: CASSSSGLAGAESRETQYF
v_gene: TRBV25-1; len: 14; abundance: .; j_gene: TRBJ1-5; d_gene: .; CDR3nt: TGTGCCAGCAGCGCACCTTATAGCAATCAGCCCCAGCATTTT; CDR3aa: CASSAPYSNQPQHF
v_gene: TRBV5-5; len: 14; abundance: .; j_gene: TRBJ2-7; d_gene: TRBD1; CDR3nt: TGTGCCAGCAGCGGGATAGGGACAGTATACGAGCAGTACTTC; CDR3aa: CASSGIGTVYEQYF
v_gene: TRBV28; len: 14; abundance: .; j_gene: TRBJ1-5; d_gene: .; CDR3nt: TGTGCCACTGACCCAGGGAGTGGCAATCAGCCCCAGCATTTT; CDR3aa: CATDPGSGNQPQHF
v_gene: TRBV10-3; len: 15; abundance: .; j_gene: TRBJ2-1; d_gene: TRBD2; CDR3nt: TGTGCCATCAGCACAGCGGGAGTGGCCTACAATGAGCAGTTCTTC; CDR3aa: CAISTAGVAYNEQFF
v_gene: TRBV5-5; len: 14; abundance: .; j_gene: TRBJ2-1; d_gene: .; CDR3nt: TGTGCCAGCACCCTGCAAACAGGGACCCATGAGCAGTTCTTC; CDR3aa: CASTLQTGTHEQFF
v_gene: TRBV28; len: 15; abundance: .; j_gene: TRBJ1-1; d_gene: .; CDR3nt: TGTGCCAGCTATCAGTTAGGCGTTCTCTGGGCTGAAGCTTTCTTT; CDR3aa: CASYQLGVLWAEAFF
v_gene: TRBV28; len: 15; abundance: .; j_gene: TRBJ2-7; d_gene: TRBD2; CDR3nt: TGTGCCAGCAGTTTATCCCCTAGCGGGAGCTACGAGCAGTACTTC; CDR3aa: CASSLSPSGSYEQYF
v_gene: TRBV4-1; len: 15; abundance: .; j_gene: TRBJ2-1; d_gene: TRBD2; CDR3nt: TGCGCCAGCAGCCAAGCTCTAGCGGGTGGCAATGAGCAGTTCTTC; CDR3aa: CASSQALAGGNEQFF
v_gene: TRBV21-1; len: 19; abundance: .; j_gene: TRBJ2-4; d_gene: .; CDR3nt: TGTGCCAGCAGGAGCAGGGCATGGGGGGGGATCCAAGCCAAAAACATTCAGTACTTC; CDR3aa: CASRSRAWGGIQAKNIQYF
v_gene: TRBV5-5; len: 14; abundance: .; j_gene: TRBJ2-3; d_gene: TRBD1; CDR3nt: TGTGCCAGCACCCCCGGACAGGGCACAGATACGCAGTATTTT; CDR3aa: CASTPGQGTDTQYF
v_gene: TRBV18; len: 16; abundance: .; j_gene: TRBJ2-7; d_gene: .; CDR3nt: TGTGCCAGCTCACCACTCTTTAGACAGCCACCTTACGAGCAGTACTTC; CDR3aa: CASSPLFRQPPYEQYF
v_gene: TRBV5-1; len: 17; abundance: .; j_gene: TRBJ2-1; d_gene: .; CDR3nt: TGCGCCAGCAGCTTGGAAGGTCCTGCTAGCGAATACAATGAGCAGTTCTTC; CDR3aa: CASSLEGPASEYNEQFF
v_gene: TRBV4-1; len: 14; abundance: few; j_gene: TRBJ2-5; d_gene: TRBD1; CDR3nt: TGCGCCAGCAGCTACCGACAGGGTCAAGAGACCCAGTACTTC; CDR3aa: CASSYRQGQETQYF
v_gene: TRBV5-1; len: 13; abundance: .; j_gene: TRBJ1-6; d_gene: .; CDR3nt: TGCGCCAGCAGCTTGGAGAGGAATTCACCCCTCCACTTT; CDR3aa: CASSLERNSPLHF
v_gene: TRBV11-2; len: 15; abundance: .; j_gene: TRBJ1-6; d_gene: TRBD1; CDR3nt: TGTGCCAGCAGCCTGGCGGGACAGGGGAATTCACCCCTCCACTTT; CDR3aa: CASSLAGQGNSPLHF
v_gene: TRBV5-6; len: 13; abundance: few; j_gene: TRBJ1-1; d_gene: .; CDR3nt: TGTGCCAGCAGCCGGTGGGGGTACGCTGAAGCTTTCTTT; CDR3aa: CASSRWGYAEAFF